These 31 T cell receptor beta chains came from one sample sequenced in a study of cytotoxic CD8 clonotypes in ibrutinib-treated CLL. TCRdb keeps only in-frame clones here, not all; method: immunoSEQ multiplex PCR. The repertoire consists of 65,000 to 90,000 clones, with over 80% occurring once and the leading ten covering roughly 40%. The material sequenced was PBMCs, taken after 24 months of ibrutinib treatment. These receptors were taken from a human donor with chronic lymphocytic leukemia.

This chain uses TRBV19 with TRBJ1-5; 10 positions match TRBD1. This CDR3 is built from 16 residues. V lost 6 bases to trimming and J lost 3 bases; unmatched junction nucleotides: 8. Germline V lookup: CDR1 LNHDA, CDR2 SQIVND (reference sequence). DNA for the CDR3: TGTGCCAGTAGAGGTCGTGGACAGGGGGACAATCAGCCCCAGCATTTT. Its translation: CASRGRGQGDNQPQHF.

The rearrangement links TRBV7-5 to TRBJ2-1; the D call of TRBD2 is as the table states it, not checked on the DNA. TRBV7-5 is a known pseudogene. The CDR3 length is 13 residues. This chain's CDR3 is CARLAGKHFEQFF. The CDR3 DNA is TGTGCCAGATTGGCGGGGAAACACTTTGAGCAGTTCTTC.

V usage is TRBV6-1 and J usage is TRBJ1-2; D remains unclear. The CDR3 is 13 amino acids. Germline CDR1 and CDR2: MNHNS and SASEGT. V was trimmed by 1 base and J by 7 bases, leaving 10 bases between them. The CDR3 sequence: CASSEGLWSGYTF. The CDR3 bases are TGTGCCAGCAGTGAAGGTCTATGGTCTGGCTACACCTTC.

The CDR3 reads CASSRTGQGAVVAEQFF. In DNA, the CDR3 is TGTGCCAGTAGCAGGACGGGGCAGGGGGCGGTGGTAGCGGAGCAGTTCTTC. The chain is built from TRBV19 and TRBJ2-1; 8 positions match TRBD1. This CDR3 region has 17 residues. The germline V gene has CDR1 LNHDA and CDR2 SQIVND (reference sequence). The V and J ends lost 6 bases and 10 bases, in that order; junction bases with no gene match: 20.

CDR3 in amino acids: CASSLGLAASGRQETQYF. CDR3 in DNA: TGCGCCAGCAGCTTGGGTCTTGCGGCTAGCGGGAGACAAGAGACCCAGTACTTC. This sequence joins TRBV5-1 and TRBJ2-5; 10 bases line up with TRBD2. J lost 2 bases, V lost 0 bases, and 10 bases had no gene match. This CDR3 is 18 amino acids long. Germline CDR1 SGHRS, CDR2 YFSETQ.

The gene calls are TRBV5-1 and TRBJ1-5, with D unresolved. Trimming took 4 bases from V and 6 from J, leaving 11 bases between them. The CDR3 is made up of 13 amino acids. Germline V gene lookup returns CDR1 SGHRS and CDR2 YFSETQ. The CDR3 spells CASSGEVGQPQHF. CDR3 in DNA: TGCGCCAGCAGCGGCGAGGTCGGTCAGCCCCAGCATTTT.

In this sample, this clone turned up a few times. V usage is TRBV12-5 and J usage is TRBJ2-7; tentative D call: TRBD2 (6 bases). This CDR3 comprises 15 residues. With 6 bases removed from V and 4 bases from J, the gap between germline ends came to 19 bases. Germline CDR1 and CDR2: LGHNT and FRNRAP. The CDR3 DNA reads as TGTGCTAGTGGCGACTATAGGGCTGGGAGGTACGAGCAGTACTTC. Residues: CASGDYRAGRYEQYF. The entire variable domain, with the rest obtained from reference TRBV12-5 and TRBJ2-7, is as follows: DARVTQTPRHKVTEMGQEVTMRCQPILGHNTVFWYRQTMMQGLELLAYFRNRAPLDDSGMPKDRFSAEMPDATLATLKIQPSEPRDSAVYFCASGDYRAGRYEQYFGPGTRLTVT.

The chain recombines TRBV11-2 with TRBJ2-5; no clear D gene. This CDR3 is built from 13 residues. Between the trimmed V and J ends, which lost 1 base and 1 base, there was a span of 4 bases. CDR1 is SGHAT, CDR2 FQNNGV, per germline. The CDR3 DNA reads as TGTGCCAGCAGCTTAGTAGCCCAAGAGACCCAGTACTTC. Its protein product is CASSLVAQETQYF. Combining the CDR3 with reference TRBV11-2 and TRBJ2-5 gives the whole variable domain EAGVAQSPRYKIIEKRQSVAFWCNPISGHATLYWYQQILGQGPKLLIQFQNNGVVDDSQLPKDRFSAERLKGVDSTLKIQPAKLEDSAVYLCASSLVAQETQYFGPGTRLLVL.

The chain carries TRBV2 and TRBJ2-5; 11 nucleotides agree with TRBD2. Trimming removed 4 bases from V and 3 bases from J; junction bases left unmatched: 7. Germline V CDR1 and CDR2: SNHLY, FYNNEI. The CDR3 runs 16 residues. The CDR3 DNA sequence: TGTGCCAGCAGTGGGGCGGGACTAGCGGTAGAAGAGACCCAGTACTTC. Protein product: CASSGAGLAVEETQYF.

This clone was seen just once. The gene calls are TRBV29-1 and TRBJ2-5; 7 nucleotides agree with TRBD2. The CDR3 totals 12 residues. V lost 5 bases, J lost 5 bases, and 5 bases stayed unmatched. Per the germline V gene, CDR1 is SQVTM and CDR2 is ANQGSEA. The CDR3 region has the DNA TGCAGCGTTTGGGAGGGAGGGGAGACCCAGTACTTC. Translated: CSVWEGGETQYF.

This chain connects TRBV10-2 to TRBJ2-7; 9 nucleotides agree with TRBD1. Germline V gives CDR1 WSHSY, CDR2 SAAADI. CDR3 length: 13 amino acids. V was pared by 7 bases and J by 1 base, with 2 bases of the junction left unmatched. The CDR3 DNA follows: TGCGCCAGCACCGGGACAGGGTCCTACGAGCAGTACTTC. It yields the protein CASTGTGSYEQYF.

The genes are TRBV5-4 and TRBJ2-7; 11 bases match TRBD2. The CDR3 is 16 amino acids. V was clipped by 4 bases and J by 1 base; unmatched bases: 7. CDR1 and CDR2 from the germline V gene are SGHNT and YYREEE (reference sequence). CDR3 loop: CASSPGGLADSYEQYF. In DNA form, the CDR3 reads TGTGCCAGCAGCCCGGGGGGACTAGCGGATTCCTACGAGCAGTACTTC. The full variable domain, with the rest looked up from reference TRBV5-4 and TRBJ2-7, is ETGVTQSPTHLIKTRGQQVTLRCSSQSGHNTVSWYQQALGQGPQFIFQYYREEENGRGNFPPRFSGLQFPNYSSELNVNALELDDSALYLCASSPGGLADSYEQYFGPGTRLTVT.

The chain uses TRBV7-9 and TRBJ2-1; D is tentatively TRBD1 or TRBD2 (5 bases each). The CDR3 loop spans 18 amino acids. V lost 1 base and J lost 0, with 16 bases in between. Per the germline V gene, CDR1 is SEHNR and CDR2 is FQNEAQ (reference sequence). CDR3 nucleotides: TGTGCCAGCAGCTTAGAGCAGGGTGCGGGCAGCTCCTACAATGAGCAGTTCTTC. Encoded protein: CASSLEQGAGSSYNEQFF.

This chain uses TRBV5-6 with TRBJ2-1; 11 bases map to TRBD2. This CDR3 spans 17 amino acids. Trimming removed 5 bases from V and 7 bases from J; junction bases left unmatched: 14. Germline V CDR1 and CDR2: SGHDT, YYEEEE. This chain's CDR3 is CASSWEVLAGAVNEQFF. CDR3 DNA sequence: TGTGCCAGCAGTTGGGAGGTACTAGCGGGAGCTGTTAATGAGCAGTTCTTC. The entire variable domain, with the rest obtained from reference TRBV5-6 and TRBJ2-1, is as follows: DAGVTQSPTHLIKTRGQQVTLRCSPKSGHDTVSWYQQALGQGPQFIFQYYEEEERQRGNFPDRFSGHQFPNYSSELNVNALLLGDSALYLCASSWEVLAGAVNEQFFGPGTRLTVL.

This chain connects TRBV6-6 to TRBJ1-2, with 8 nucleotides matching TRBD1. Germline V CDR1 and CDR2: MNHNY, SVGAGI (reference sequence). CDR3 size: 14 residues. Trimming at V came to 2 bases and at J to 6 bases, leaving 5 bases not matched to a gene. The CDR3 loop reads CASSYGTGGNGYTF. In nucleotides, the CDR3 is TGTGCCAGCAGTTACGGAACAGGGGGGAATGGCTACACCTTC.

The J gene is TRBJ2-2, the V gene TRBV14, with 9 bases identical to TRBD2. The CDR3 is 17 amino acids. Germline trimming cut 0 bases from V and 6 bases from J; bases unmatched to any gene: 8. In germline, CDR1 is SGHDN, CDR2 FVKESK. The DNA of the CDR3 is TGTGCCAGCAGCCAAGACAAATTGGGACTAGCTTCCGGGGAGCTGTTTTTT. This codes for CASSQDKLGLASGELFF.

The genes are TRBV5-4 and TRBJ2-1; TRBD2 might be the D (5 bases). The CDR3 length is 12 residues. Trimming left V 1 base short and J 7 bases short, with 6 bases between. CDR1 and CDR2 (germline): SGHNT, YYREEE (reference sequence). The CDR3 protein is CASSLSGNEQFF. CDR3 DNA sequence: TGTGCCAGCAGCTTGTCGGGGAATGAGCAGTTCTTC.

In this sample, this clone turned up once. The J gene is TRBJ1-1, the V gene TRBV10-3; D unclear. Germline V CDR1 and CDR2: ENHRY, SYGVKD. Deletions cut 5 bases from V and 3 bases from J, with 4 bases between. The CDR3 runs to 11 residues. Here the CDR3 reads CAISSYTEAFF. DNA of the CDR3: TGTGCCATCAGTTCGTACACTGAAGCTTTCTTT.

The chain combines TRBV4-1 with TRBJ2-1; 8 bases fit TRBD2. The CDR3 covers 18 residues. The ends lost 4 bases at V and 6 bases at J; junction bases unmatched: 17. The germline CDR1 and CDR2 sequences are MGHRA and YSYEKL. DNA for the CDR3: TGCGCCAGCAGCCTTACCGCGCCTCTAGACGGGAGGGCCAATGAGCAGTTCTTC. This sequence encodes CASSLTAPLDGRANEQFF.

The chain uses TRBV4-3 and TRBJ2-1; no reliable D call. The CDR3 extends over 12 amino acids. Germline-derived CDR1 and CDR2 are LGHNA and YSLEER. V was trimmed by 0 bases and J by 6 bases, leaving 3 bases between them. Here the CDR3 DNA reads TGCGCCAGCAGCCAAGAAGGCAATGAGCAGTTCTTC. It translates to CASSQEGNEQFF.

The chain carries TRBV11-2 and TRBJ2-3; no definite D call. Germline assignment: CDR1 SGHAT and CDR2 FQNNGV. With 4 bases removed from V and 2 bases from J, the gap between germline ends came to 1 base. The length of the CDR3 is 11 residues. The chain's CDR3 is CASSYTDTQYF. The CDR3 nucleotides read TGTGCCAGCAGCTACACAGATACGCAGTATTTT.

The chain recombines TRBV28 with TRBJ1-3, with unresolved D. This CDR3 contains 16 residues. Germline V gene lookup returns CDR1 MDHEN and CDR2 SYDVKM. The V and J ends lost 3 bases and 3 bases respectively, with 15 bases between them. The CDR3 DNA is TGTGCCAGCAGTTTGGCCGGTTTTTCGGGTGGAAACACCATATATTTT. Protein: CASSLAGFSGGNTIYF.

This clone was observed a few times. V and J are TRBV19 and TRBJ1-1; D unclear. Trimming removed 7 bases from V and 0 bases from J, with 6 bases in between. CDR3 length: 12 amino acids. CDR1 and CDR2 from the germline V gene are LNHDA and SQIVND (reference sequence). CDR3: CASTALNTEAFF. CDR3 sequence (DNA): TGTGCCAGTACGGCCCTGAACACTGAAGCTTTCTTT. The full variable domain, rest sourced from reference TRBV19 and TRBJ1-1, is DGGITQSPKYLFRKEGQNVTLSCEQNLNHDAMYWYRQDPGQGLRLIYYSQIVNDFQKGDIAEGYSVSREKKESFPLTVTSAQKNPTAFYLCASTALNTEAFFGQGTRLTVV.

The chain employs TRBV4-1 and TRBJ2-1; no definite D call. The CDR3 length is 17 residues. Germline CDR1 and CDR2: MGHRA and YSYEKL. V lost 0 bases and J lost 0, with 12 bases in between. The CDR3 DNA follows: TGCGCCAGCAGCCAAGAAGGCGGATTACACTCCTACAATGAGCAGTTCTTC. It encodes CASSQEGGLHSYNEQFF.

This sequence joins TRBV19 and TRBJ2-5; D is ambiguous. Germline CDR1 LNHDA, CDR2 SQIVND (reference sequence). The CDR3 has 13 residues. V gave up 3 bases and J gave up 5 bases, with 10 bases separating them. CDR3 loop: CASSIMYWETQYF. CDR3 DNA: TGTGCCAGTAGTATCATGTACTGGGAGACCCAGTACTTC.

The CDR3 DNA reads as TGTGCCAGCAGCTTGAGCGGGAGAGCAGATACGCAGTATTTT. Its translation is CASSLSGRADTQYF. The rearrangement uses TRBV5-4 and TRBJ2-3; 8 bases agree with TRBD2. The CDR3 sequence is 14 residues long. Germline V gene lookup returns CDR1 SGHNT and CDR2 YYREEE (reference sequence). The J segment lost 4 bases and the V segment lost 1 base, leaving 2 bases of the junction unmatched.

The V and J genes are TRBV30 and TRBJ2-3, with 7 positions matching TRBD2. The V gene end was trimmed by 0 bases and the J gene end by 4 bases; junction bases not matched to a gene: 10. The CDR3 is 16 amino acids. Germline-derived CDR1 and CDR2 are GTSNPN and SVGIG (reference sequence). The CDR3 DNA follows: TGTGCCTGGAGTGTACTGCGGCGGGAGTCCCCAGATACGCAGTATTTT. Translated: CAWSVLRRESPDTQYF.

In DNA, the CDR3 is TGTGCCTGGAAGCTAGGGCGCAGGAACACTGAAGCTTTCTTT. Encoded protein: CAWKLGRRNTEAFF. The chain links TRBV30 to TRBJ1-1; D is undetermined. Trimming pared 4 bases from V and 1 base from J, leaving 13 bases between. The CDR3 covers 14 residues. Germline V gene lookup returns CDR1 GTSNPN and CDR2 SVGIG (reference sequence).

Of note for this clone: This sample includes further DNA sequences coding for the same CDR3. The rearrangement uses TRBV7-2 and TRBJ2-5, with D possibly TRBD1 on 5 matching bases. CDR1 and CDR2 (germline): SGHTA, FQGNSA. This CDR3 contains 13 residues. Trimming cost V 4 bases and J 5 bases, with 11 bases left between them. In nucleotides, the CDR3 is TGTGCCAGCAGCTCCCAGGGTAGGGAGACCCAGTACTTC. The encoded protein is CASSSQGRETQYF.

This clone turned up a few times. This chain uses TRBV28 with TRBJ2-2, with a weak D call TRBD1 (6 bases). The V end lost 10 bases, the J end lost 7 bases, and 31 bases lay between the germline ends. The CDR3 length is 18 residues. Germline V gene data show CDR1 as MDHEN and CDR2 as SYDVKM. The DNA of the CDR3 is TGTGCCACTACCGAACCGGCCTTGGTAGGGGGAGAGCTCGGGGAGCTGTTTTTT. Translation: CATTEPALVGGELGELFF.

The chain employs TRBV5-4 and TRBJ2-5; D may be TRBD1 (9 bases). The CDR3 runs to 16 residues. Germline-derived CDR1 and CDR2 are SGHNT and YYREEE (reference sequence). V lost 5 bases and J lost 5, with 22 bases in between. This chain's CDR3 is CASSPSGGTGKETQYF. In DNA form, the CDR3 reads TGTGCCAGCAGTCCTTCGGGGGGGACAGGGAAGGAGACCCAGTACTTC.